This T cell receptor beta chain is from a study of blood T cell repertoires in COVID-19. Per germline, CDR1 MGHRA and CDR2 YSYEKL. V shed 1 base and J 0 bases; nucleotides not matched to a gene: 14. The CDR3 contains 22 residues. The data were produced by immunoSEQ multiplex PCR, yet TCRdb's version contains in-frame clones alone and is incomplete. The sample carries roughly 150,000 clones, 82% recorded once. Sequenced sample: peripheral blood. The TCR comes from a woman aged 80 or over with acute or convalescent COVID-19. This sequence joins TRBV4-1 and TRBJ2-2; 13 nucleotides match TRBD2. Here the CDR3 reads CASSQVYPGLAGKVPNTGELFF. Written as DNA, the CDR3 is TGCGCCAGCAGCCAAGTATATCCGGGACTAGCGGGGAAAGTTCCGAACACCGGGGAGCTGTTTTTT.